Below are 17 T cell receptor beta chains sequenced from a single sample in a study of PD-1 blockade in classical Hodgkin lymphoma. Each and every patient relapsed after autologous stem cell transplantation, and patients got differing brentuximab vedotin exposure. Libraries were prepared by immunoSEQ multiplex PCR; TCRdb keeps only in-frame clonotypes and omits some of them. The sample has 20,000 to 25,000 clones, approximately 74% seen once. Sequencing was performed on peripheral blood mononuclear cells (PBMCs), taken at baseline. These receptors were collected from a human donor with classical Hodgkin lymphoma.

The chain combines TRBV29-1 with TRBJ2-2, with D tentatively TRBD1 (6 bases). The CDR3 spans 13 residues. Trimming stripped 7 bases from V and 4 bases from J, with 13 bases between. Germline-derived CDR1 and CDR2 are SQVTM and ANQGSEA. CDR3 in DNA: TGCAGCGCGATTCAGGGGTTCACCGGGGAGCTGTTTTTT. Translation gives CSAIQGFTGELFF.

The rearrangement uses TRBV19 and TRBJ1-2; a weak D match, TRBD1 (5 bases). Trimming took off 5 bases at V and 6 bases at J, with 13 bases between the two ends. CDR3 length: 13 amino acids. The germline V gene encodes CDR1 LNHDA and CDR2 SQIVND (reference sequence). For the CDR3, the DNA is TGTGCCAGTAGTCCGTGGGGGGAAGATGGCTACACCTTC. It codes for CASSPWGEDGYTF.

The rearrangement uses TRBV28 and TRBJ1-2, with 7 bases matching TRBD1. This CDR3 contains 16 residues. Germline values: CDR1 MDHEN, CDR2 SYDVKM. J lost 5 bases, V lost 10 bases, and 19 bases had no gene match. The chain's CDR3 is CATALDRAARGYGYTF. Written as DNA, the CDR3 is TGTGCCACCGCGCTCGACAGGGCGGCACGGGGGTATGGCTACACCTTC.

The V and J genes are TRBV6-5 and TRBJ1-1; D is ambiguous. This CDR3 is built from 11 residues. Germline assignment: CDR1 MNHEY and CDR2 SVGAGI. The V end lost 10 bases, the J end lost 10 bases, and 16 bases lay between the germline ends. The CDR3, as DNA: TGTGCCATCCTAAGTCTGTCGGGAGCTTTCTTT. Translation gives CAILSLSGAFF.

This chain connects TRBV18 to TRBJ2-5; TRBD2 is a possible D gene (7 bases). The germline CDR1 and CDR2 sequences are KGHSH and LQKENI. The ends were cut back, 6 bases at V and 5 bases at J, with 13 bases in the middle. CDR3 size: 13 residues. The CDR3 loop is CASSPGGLETQYF. The CDR3 DNA is TGTGCCAGCTCCCCGGGGGGCCTTGAGACCCAGTACTTC.

The chain uses TRBV7-9 and TRBJ1-2; no firm D call. V was cut by 1 base and J by 0 bases, with 9 bases left in between. Germline values: CDR1 SEHNR, CDR2 FQNEAQ (reference sequence). This CDR3 region has 15 residues. CDR3 DNA sequence: TGTGCCAGCAGCTTAGGACCGCAGACTAACTATGGCTACACCTTC. Protein sequence: CASSLGPQTNYGYTF. Full variable domain (missing parts from reference TRBV7-9 and TRBJ1-2): DTGVSQNPRHKITKRGQNVTFRCDPISEHNRLYWYRQTLGQGPEFLTYFQNEAQLEKSRLLSDRFSAERPKGSFSTLEIQRTEQGDSAMYLCASSLGPQTNYGYTFGSGTRLTVV.

V usage is TRBV2 and J usage is TRBJ2-3, with 10 positions matching TRBD2. The germline V gene encodes CDR1 SNHLY and CDR2 FYNNEI. Trimming cost V 3 bases and J 0 bases; bases outside gene matches: 6. The CDR3 length is 17 residues. The CDR3 DNA follows: TGTGCCAGCAGTGATGGTAGCGGGGGGCGGAGCACAGATACGCAGTATTTT. Translating it yields CASSDGSGGRSTDTQYF.

The chain employs TRBV27 and TRBJ2-2, with D unclear. Trimming removed 3 bases at V and 6 bases at J, with 8 bases between. This CDR3 region has 13 residues. CDR1 and CDR2 (germline): MNHEY, SMNVEV (reference sequence). CDR3 bases: TGTGCCAGCAGTTTCTACCTCTCCGGGGAGCTGTTTTTT. The encoded protein is CASSFYLSGELFF.

The genes are TRBV30 and TRBJ1-5; tentatively, D is TRBD1 (5 bases). V lost 3 bases, J lost 7 bases, and 13 bases lay in between. Per the germline V gene, CDR1 is GTSNPN and CDR2 is SVGIG (reference sequence). The CDR3 length is 13 residues. This CDR3 reads CAWRQAEQQPQHF. CDR3 in DNA: TGTGCCTGGAGACAGGCGGAGCAGCAGCCCCAGCATTTT.

This rearrangement joins TRBV14 to TRBJ2-3, with D maybe TRBD2 (5 bases). Germline V gene sequence: CDR1 SGHDN, CDR2 FVKESK. The V end was cut by 6 bases, the J end by 3 bases, with 16 bases between. The CDR3 contains 15 residues. The CDR3 sequence is CASSRRGPGTDTQYF. CDR3 DNA sequence: TGTGCCAGCAGTCGCCGAGGGCCCGGGACAGATACGCAGTATTTT.

The CDR3 DNA reads as TGCGCCAGCAGCCAAGTTCCTATGACACAATTTCCCTACGAGCAGTACTTC. Its translation is CASSQVPMTQFPYEQYF. This chain links TRBV4-1 with TRBJ2-7; D remains ambiguous. V shed 1 base and J shed 2 bases, with 18 bases lying between them. Germline V gene data show CDR1 as MGHRA and CDR2 as YSYEKL. The CDR3 covers 17 residues.

This clone was recorded a few times. The rearrangement joins TRBV20-1 to TRBJ1-2; no clear D gene. From germline, CDR1 is DFQATT and CDR2 SNEGSKA (reference sequence). This CDR3 contains 10 residues. The V and J ends lost 6 bases and 6 bases respectively, with 8 bases between them. The chain's CDR3 is CSADGDGYTF. As DNA, the CDR3 is TGCAGTGCCGACGGAGATGGCTACACCTTC.

This clone is termed medium-sized. This chain joins TRBV19 and TRBJ1-2; D is unresolved. Trimming cost V 3 bases and J 6 bases, with 14 bases left between them. In germline, CDR1 is LNHDA, CDR2 SQIVND (reference sequence). The CDR3 contains 14 residues. The chain's CDR3 is CASSILSRSDGYTF. The CDR3 coding sequence is TGTGCCAGTAGTATTTTGTCCAGGTCGGATGGCTACACCTTC.

By share of the sample, this clone is medium-sized. The CDR3 loop reads CAINDGGASYEQYF. CDR3 nucleotides: TGTGCCATCAACGACGGGGGAGCGAGCTACGAGCAGTACTTC. V is TRBV10-3 and J is TRBJ2-7; maybe TRBD2 (6 bases). The germline CDR1 and CDR2 sequences are ENHRY and SYGVKD. CDR3 length equals 14 residues. V was pared by 7 bases and J by 3 bases, with 16 bases between.

The V gene is TRBV9, the J gene TRBJ2-3; the D gene is possibly TRBD1 (5 bases). This CDR3 has 15 residues. CDR1 is SGDLS and CDR2 is YYNGEE in the germline V gene. Trimming shortened V by 2 bases and J by 4 bases, and 14 bases separated the two germline ends. The CDR3 DNA follows: TGTGCCAGCAGCGTGACCCTCACAGGCGCAGATACGCAGTATTTT. Its translation is CASSVTLTGADTQYF.

The rearrangement links TRBV28 to TRBJ1-5; D is undetermined. The CDR3 is made up of 17 amino acids. Germline CDR1 and CDR2: MDHEN and SYDVKM. The germline V and J ends were trimmed by 2 bases and 0 bases, with 14 bases remaining between them. The DNA for the CDR3 is TGTGCCAGCAGTTTACATGCGGTAAGGATTAGCAATCAGCCCCAGCATTTT. Its translation is CASSLHAVRISNQPQHF.

This clone was counted between two and nine times. The gene calls are TRBV28 and TRBJ2-5, with 11 bases matching TRBD1. Trimming cost V 6 bases and J 4 bases; bases outside gene matches: 4. The CDR3 has 14 amino acids. Germline values: CDR1 MDHEN, CDR2 SYDVKM. The CDR3: CASSWTGGTETQYF. In DNA, the CDR3 is TGTGCCAGCAGCTGGACAGGGGGCACAGAGACCCAGTACTTC.